This passage covers 23 T cell receptor beta chains from one sample sequenced in a study of long-term antiretroviral therapy in people with HIV (dated by TCRdb to the early 2020s). Sequencing of the TRB variable region was done with the immunoSEQ hsTCRB v3.0 assay at survey level resolution. This is the immuneACCESS table as TCRdb keeps it, with only in-frame sequences that have V and J called. A part of the clones is gone; compared with another copy, unresolved V genes explain less than half, and the rest is unexplained. This sample holds around 40,000 clones; 85% to 95% were observed only once. Clones ranked in the top ten supply roughly 3.6% of the sample. The source was unsorted PBMCs, collected 4.1 years after starting antiretroviral therapy. The origin of the receptors is a woman between 50 and 59 years old with HIV.

In this sample, this clone is medium-sized. The chain uses TRBV27 and TRBJ1-5; a possible D gene is TRBD1 (6 bases). The germline gives CDR1 MNHEY, CDR2 SMNVEV (reference sequence). The CDR3 consists of 13 residues. The V end was cut by 3 bases, the J end by 9 bases, with 12 bases between. The CDR3 here is CASSFGQLRPQHF. CDR3 DNA sequence: TGTGCCAGCAGTTTCGGACAGCTCAGGCCCCAGCATTTT.

The table lists this clone with a count of one. The CDR3 loop reads CASSETDSDEKLFF. CDR3 bases: TGTGCCAGCAGTGAAACCGACTCGGATGAAAAACTGTTTTTT. This sequence joins TRBV6-1 and TRBJ1-4; D gene ambiguous. This CDR3 is 14 amino acids long. Germline-derived CDR1 and CDR2 are MNHNS and SASEGT. V lost 2 bases and J lost 6, with 10 bases in between.

This clone was counted a single time. This chain uses TRBV2 with TRBJ1-1, with no clear D. The V and J ends lost 1 base and 1 base respectively, with 13 bases between them. Germline V gives CDR1 SNHLY, CDR2 FYNNEI. This CDR3 has 16 residues. CDR3 coding DNA: TGTGCCAGCAGTGAAGAACTCGGGCAGGCGAACACTGAAGCTTTCTTT. This sequence encodes CASSEELGQANTEAFF.

In this sample, this clone turned up once. The rearrangement uses TRBV9 and TRBJ2-1; TRBD2 matches 8 bases. The trim removed 3 bases at V and 8 bases at J, leaving 10 bases unmatched. CDR3 size: 15 residues. The germline CDR1 and CDR2 sequences are SGDLS and YYNGEE. This CDR3 reads CASSAPGGAFHEQFF. CDR3 bases: TGTGCCAGCAGCGCCCCCGGGGGGGCCTTCCATGAGCAGTTCTTC.

This chain joins TRBV2 and TRBJ2-6, with D perhaps matching TRBD1 or TRBD2 (5 bases each). Germline V gene data show CDR1 as SNHLY and CDR2 as FYNNEI. This CDR3 contains 17 residues. V lost 4 bases and J 0 bases, leaving 13 bases between the germline ends. CDR3 loop: CASSGARDLSGANVLTF. DNA of the CDR3: TGTGCCAGCAGTGGTGCCCGGGACCTCTCTGGGGCCAACGTCCTGACTTTC.

The chain couples TRBV13 to TRBJ2-3; 7 bases align to TRBD1. CDR3 length equals 15 residues. The V segment lost 6 bases and the J segment 2 bases; nucleotides outside the gene matches: 8. The germline V gene encodes CDR1 PRHDT and CDR2 FYEKMQ (reference sequence). CDR3 bases: TGTGCCAGCAGTTCACAGAGGGGGCTCACAGATACGCAGTATTTT. Protein product: CASSSQRGLTDTQYF.

The CDR3 is CASSVDGLAGSISYNEQFF. CDR3 coding DNA: TGTGCCAGCAGCGTAGATGGACTAGCGGGGTCGATCTCCTACAATGAGCAGTTCTTC. The chain uses TRBV9 and TRBJ2-1; 12 nucleotides line up with TRBD2. The CDR3 contains 19 residues. The germline V gene encodes CDR1 SGDLS and CDR2 YYNGEE. The V and J ends lost 0 bases and 0 bases, in that order; junction bases with no gene match: 7.

The chain recombines TRBV5-1 with TRBJ2-1; maybe TRBD2 (5 bases). This CDR3 contains 16 residues. Trimming pared 0 bases from V and 2 bases from J, leaving 12 bases between. Looked up from germline, CDR1 is SGHRS and CDR2 is YFSETQ. The CDR3 here is CASSLVAGVPYNEQFF. In DNA form, the CDR3 reads TGCGCCAGCAGCTTGGTAGCCGGGGTTCCCTACAATGAGCAGTTCTTC.

J is TRBJ1-1 and V is TRBV29-1; D is unclear. Trimming stripped 0 bases from V and 1 base from J, with 6 bases between. The germline V gene encodes CDR1 SQVTM and CDR2 ANQGSEA. This CDR3 has 13 amino acids. This CDR3 is CSVEEPPNTEAFF. CDR3 nucleotide sequence: TGCAGCGTTGAAGAGCCCCCGAACACTGAAGCTTTCTTT. Complete variable domain (other parts from reference TRBV29-1 and TRBJ1-1): SAVISQKPSRDICQRGTSLTIQCQVDSQVTMMFWYRQQPGQSLTLIATANQGSEATYESGFVIDKFPISRPNLTFSTLTVSNMSPEDSSIYLCSVEEPPNTEAFFGQGTRLTVV.

The chain carries TRBV5-1 and TRBJ1-1; D is uncertain. CDR3 length: 12 amino acids. Germline assignment: CDR1 SGHRS and CDR2 YFSETQ. V dropped 0 bases and J dropped 14 bases, with 14 bases sitting between them. CDR3 loop: CASSLDRGLRFF. The CDR3 nucleotides read TGCGCCAGCAGCTTGGATAGAGGACTAAGATTCTTT.

The J gene is TRBJ1-3, the V gene TRBV28; D perhaps matches TRBD1 (5 bases). CDR3 length equals 16 residues. Per germline, CDR1 MDHEN and CDR2 SYDVKM. V was clipped by 3 bases and J by 1 base, with 13 bases between them. For the CDR3, the DNA is TGTGCCAGCAGTTTTGGGGGTCGGGGTTCTGGAAACACCATATATTTT. It yields the protein CASSFGGRGSGNTIYF.

The CDR3 region has the DNA TGCGCCAGCAGCCAAGATCTTAGGGGGGGACTCACCTACGAGCAGTACTTC. As protein: CASSQDLRGGLTYEQYF. The rearrangement links TRBV4-1 to TRBJ2-7; D is perhaps TRBD2 (7 bases). Deletions cut 0 bases from V and 2 bases from J, with 17 bases between. The length of the CDR3 is 17 residues. CDR1 and CDR2 (germline): MGHRA, YSYEKL.

The V call is TRBV6-5, the J call TRBJ1-3; D is possibly TRBD1 (5 bases). CDR1 is MNHEY, CDR2 SVGAGI, per germline. CDR3 length equals 15 residues. V gave up 1 base and J gave up 4 bases, with 11 bases separating them. DNA of the CDR3: TGTGCCAGCAGTTACTGGGCAGGGAGCGGAAACACCATATATTTT. Residues: CASSYWAGSGNTIYF.

V and J are TRBV5-1 and TRBJ1-6, with 9 bases lining up with TRBD1. Germline V gives CDR1 SGHRS, CDR2 YFSETQ. V was clipped by 0 bases and J by 6 bases; unmatched bases: 4. The CDR3 totals 16 residues. The CDR3 spells CASSLGTGQGNSPLHF. CDR3 sequence (DNA): TGCGCCAGCAGCTTGGGTACGGGACAGGGTAATTCACCCCTCCACTTT. Complete variable domain (other parts from reference TRBV5-1 and TRBJ1-6): KAGVTQTPRYLIKTRGQQVTLSCSPISGHRSVSWYQQTPGQGLQFLFEYFSETQRNKGNFPGRFSGRQFSNSRSEMNVSTLELGDSALYLCASSLGTGQGNSPLHFGNGTRLTVT.

The CDR3 sequence: CASRAFWGQSSEQYF. The CDR3 nucleotides read TGCGCCAGCAGGGCCTTTTGGGGACAGTCTTCCGAGCAGTACTTC. The gene calls are TRBV4-1 and TRBJ2-7; 7 nucleotides line up with TRBD1. The trim removed 6 bases at V and 6 bases at J, leaving 14 bases unmatched. Germline loops: CDR1 MGHRA, CDR2 YSYEKL. This CDR3 has 15 residues.

V gene TRBV4-1 combines with J gene TRBJ1-2; D remains unclear. The V gene lost 3 bases and the J gene lost 2 bases, with 7 bases spanning the gap. The germline gives CDR1 MGHRA, CDR2 YSYEKL. CDR3 length: 13 residues. The CDR3 nucleotides are TGCGCCAGCAGCCAGGGCGACAACTATGGCTACACCTTC. It translates to CASSQGDNYGYTF.

The V and J genes are TRBV7-3 and TRBJ2-7; TRBD2 aligns across 7 bases. V lost 1 base and J lost 0; bases outside the gene matches: 3. Germline CDR1 is SGHTA and CDR2 is FQGTGA. The CDR3 covers 15 residues. This chain's CDR3 is CASSLMGGSSYEQYF. In nucleotides, the CDR3 is TGTGCCAGCAGCTTAATGGGGGGGAGCTCCTACGAGCAGTACTTC.

The J gene is TRBJ2-7, the V gene TRBV13; D unresolved. Per germline, CDR1 PRHDT and CDR2 FYEKMQ (reference sequence). The V and J ends lost 1 base and 6 bases respectively, with 7 bases between them. The CDR3 sequence is 12 residues long. For the CDR3, the DNA is TGTGCCAGCAGCTTAGTGGCTGGCGAGCAGTACTTC. It encodes CASSLVAGEQYF.

The rearrangement joins TRBV7-9 to TRBJ1-2, with D unclear. Germline assignment: CDR1 SEHNR and CDR2 FQNEAQ (reference sequence). Trimming took 2 bases from V and 2 from J, leaving 9 bases between them. The CDR3 loop spans 14 amino acids. The CDR3 loop reads CASSLNDGNYGYTF. The CDR3 nucleotides are TGTGCCAGCAGCTTAAACGACGGGAACTATGGCTACACCTTC. The whole variable domain, filled in from reference TRBV7-9 and TRBJ1-2, reads DTGVSQNPRHKITKRGQNVTFRCDPISEHNRLYWYRQTLGQGPEFLTYFQNEAQLEKSRLLSDRFSAERPKGSFSTLEIQRTEQGDSAMYLCASSLNDGNYGYTFGSGTRLTVV.

The V call is TRBV29-1, the J call TRBJ2-7; 7 nucleotides agree with TRBD2. The CDR3 is made up of 13 amino acids. The germline V gene encodes CDR1 SQVTM and CDR2 ANQGSEA. With V trimmed by 4 bases and J by 2 bases, 5 bases remained unmatched. This CDR3 reads CSVVRGGAYEQYF. The DNA for the CDR3 is TGCAGCGTTGTACGGGGAGGGGCCTACGAGCAGTACTTC.

The sample holds a few counts of this clone. The V and J genes are TRBV29-1 and TRBJ1-1, with TRBD1 identical over 7 bases. Germline V gene data show CDR1 as SQVTM and CDR2 as ANQGSEA. The CDR3 sequence is 12 residues long. The V and J ends lost 7 bases and 1 base, in that order; junction bases with no gene match: 3. Here the CDR3 reads CSAYRGNTEAFF. CDR3 in DNA: TGCAGCGCCTACAGGGGGAACACTGAAGCTTTCTTT.

The J gene is TRBJ1-2, the V gene TRBV7-3; D is uncertain. The CDR3 is made up of 12 amino acids. V dropped 4 bases and J dropped 6 bases, with 9 bases sitting between them. Germline CDR1 reads SGHTA; CDR2 reads FQGTGA. CDR3 region: CASSSIGDGYTF. The CDR3 DNA is TGTGCCAGCAGCTCGATCGGGGATGGCTACACCTTC.

The chain employs TRBV7-2 and TRBJ2-2; D tentatively reads TRBD1 or TRBD2 (6 bases each). Germline V gene lookup returns CDR1 SGHTA and CDR2 FQGNSA. The CDR3 runs 16 residues. The V end lost 5 bases, the J end lost 0 bases, and 13 bases lay between the germline ends. CDR3 residues: CASSPRGAPNTGELFF. The CDR3, as DNA: TGTGCCAGCAGCCCAAGGGGGGCTCCGAACACCGGGGAGCTGTTTTTT.